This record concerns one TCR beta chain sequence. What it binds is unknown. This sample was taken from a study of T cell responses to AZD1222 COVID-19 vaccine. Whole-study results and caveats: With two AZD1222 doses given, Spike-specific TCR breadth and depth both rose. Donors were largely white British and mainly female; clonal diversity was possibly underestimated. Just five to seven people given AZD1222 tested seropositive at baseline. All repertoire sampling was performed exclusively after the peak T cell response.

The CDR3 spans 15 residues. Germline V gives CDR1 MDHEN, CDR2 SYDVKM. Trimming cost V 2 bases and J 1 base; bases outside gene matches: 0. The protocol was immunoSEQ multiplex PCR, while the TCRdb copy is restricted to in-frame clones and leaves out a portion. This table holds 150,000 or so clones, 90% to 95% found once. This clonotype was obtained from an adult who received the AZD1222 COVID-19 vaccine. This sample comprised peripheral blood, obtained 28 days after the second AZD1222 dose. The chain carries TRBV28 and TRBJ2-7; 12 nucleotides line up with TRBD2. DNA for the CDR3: TGTGCCAGCAGTTTAGGGACTAGCGGGTCCTACGAGCAGTACTTC. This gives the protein CASSLGTSGSYEQYF.